The source of this T cell receptor (beta chain) is a study of shared clonotypes between healthy human individuals. Splitting the CD4+ cells yielded a CD45RA+ naive subset and a CD45RA-negative memory subset. Comment on this clone: The target antigen is unknown.

Study-wide findings and caveats: Shared clonotypes across all four donors exceeded non-shared ones in generation probability. Naive subsets generally exceeded memory subsets in estimated richness.

The CDR3 contains 12 residues. The germline gives CDR1 SGHAT, CDR2 FQNNGV. Trimming removed 5 bases at V and 2 bases at J, with 7 bases between. Researchers divided each subset's genomic DNA evenly across several immunoSEQ plates. Data came from immunoSEQ multiplex PCR; TCRdb stores just in-frame clones and leaves some out. The table lists around 180,000 clones, over 85% of them singletons, with 0.067% in the top ten. The clonotype originates from a woman in her twenties or thirties in good health. The sample comprised naive CD4+ T cells sorted from blood. Specified subset: CD45RA+ positively selected. The J gene is TRBJ2-7, the V gene TRBV11-2, with D unclear. The CDR3 DNA is TGTGCCAGCAGCCGAGACACCTACGAGCAGTACTTC. Protein sequence: CASSRDTYEQYF.